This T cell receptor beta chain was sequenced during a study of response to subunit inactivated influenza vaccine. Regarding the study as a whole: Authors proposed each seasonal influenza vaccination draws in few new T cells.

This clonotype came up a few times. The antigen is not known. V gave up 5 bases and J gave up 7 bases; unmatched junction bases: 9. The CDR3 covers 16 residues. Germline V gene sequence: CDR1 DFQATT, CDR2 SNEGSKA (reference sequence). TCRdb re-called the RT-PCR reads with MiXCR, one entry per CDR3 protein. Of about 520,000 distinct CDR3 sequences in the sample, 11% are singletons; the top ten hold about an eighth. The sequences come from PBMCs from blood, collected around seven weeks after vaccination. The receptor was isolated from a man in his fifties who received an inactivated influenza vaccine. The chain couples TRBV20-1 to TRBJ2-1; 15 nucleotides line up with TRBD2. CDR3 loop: CSARRTSGGAENEQFF. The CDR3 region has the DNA TGCAGTGCTCGTAGGACTAGCGGGGGGGCCGAAAATGAGCAGTTCTTC.